The subject of this entry is one T cell receptor (beta chain). Its antigen is unidentified. An Oncomine TCR Beta short-read assay was used to sequence the DNA from cultured CD4+ T cells. Using the QIAamp micro DNA kit, genomic DNA was extracted from the CD4+ T cells that had been cultured. In TCRdb, the PCR reads were re-called with MiXCR into one record per CDR3 protein. The sample lists 8,500 to 10,000 distinct CDR3 sequences; about 36% were seen once. The data were obtained in a study of vaccination and CD4 T cells after COVID-19. Background on the study: The cells in question were stimulated using overlapping spike peptides derived from SARS-CoV-2, HCoV-NL63, HCoV-OC43 and HCoV-229E. Broader study findings: A median of 86.3% of reactive clones, in convalescent patients, became evident only post-vaccination. Spike mono-reactivity was shown by 304 of 307 vaccine-specific clones in convalescent patients.

The V end lost 5 bases, the J end lost 6 bases, and 13 bases lay between the germline ends. The germline V gene has CDR1 SGHAT and CDR2 FQNNGV. The CDR3 loop spans 13 amino acids. Treatment reported: roughly 11-day PBMC culture with coronavirus spike peptide pools or control peptides (ViraFEST assay). The collection of CD4+ T cells from the unexposed donor took place before the COVID-19 pandemic (2011-2018). The TCR sequence derives from a human donor in good health. The sequenced sample consisted of CD4+ T cells from blood, cultured in vitro. The chain carries TRBV11-2 and TRBJ1-1, with no clear D. As DNA, the CDR3 is TGTGCCAGCAGCGCCGTATTTTCTTCTGAAGCTTTCTTT. Protein: CASSAVFSSEAFF.